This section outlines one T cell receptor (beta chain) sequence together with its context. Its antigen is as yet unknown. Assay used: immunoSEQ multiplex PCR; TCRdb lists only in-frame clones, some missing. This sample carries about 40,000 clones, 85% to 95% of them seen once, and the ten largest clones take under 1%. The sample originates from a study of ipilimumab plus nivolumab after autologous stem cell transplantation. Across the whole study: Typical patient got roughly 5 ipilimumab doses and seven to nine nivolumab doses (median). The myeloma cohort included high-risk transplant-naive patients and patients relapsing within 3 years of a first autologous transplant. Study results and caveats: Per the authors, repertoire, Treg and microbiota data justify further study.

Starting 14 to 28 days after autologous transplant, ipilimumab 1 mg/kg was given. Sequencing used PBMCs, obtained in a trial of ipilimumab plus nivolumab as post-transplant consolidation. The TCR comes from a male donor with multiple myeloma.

The CDR3 DNA follows: TGTGCCAGCAGTGGGAAACGGGCGGGCCGCAATGAGCAGTTCTTC. Translation gives CASSGKRAGRNEQFF. The V and J genes are TRBV6-4 and TRBJ2-1; D may be TRBD2 (5 bases). V was cut by 4 bases and J by 6 bases, with 16 bases left in between. Per germline, CDR1 MRHNA and CDR2 SNTAGT. The CDR3 runs to 15 residues.